The 11 T cell receptor beta chains listed next were all sequenced from one sample in a study of T cell responses to AZD1222 COVID-19 vaccine. Sequenced by immunoSEQ multiplex PCR; TCRdb stores in-frame clones only, minus some. The sample has approximately 100,000 clones, around 87% seen once. The input for sequencing was peripheral blood, taken on day 0 of AZD1222 vaccination. These receptor sequences come from an adult in good health.

The chain recombines TRBV5-1 with TRBJ1-2; no firm D call. V lost 0 bases and J 1 base, leaving 16 bases between the germline ends. This CDR3 spans 17 amino acids. Germline V CDR1 and CDR2: SGHRS, YFSETQ. CDR3: CASSLGPAWADNYGYTF. The CDR3 DNA reads as TGCGCCAGCAGCTTGGGCCCAGCGTGGGCCGATAACTATGGCTACACCTTC. Full variable domain (outside the CDR3, taken from reference TRBV5-1 and TRBJ1-2): KAGVTQTPRYLIKTRGQQVTLSCSPISGHRSVSWYQQTPGQGLQFLFEYFSETQRNKGNFPGRFSGRQFSNSRSEMNVSTLELGDSALYLCASSLGPAWADNYGYTFGSGTRLTVV.

The CDR3 DNA reads as TGTGCCAGTAGTATTAATACCGGGGCTCCCAATCAGCCCCAGCATTTT. Its protein product is CASSINTGAPNQPQHF. The chain is built from TRBV19 and TRBJ1-5; D may be TRBD1 (5 bases). Germline V CDR1 and CDR2: LNHDA, SQIVND (reference sequence). The CDR3 is 16 residues long. V gave up 3 bases and J gave up 3 bases, with 15 bases separating them.

The rearrangement joins TRBV5-1 to TRBJ1-2; D not resolved. Germline-derived CDR1 and CDR2 are SGHRS and YFSETQ. Trimming took off 1 base at V and 3 bases at J, with 10 bases between the two ends. The CDR3 contains 14 residues. The CDR3 loop reads CASSLYGPDYGYTF. DNA of the CDR3: TGCGCCAGCAGCTTGTATGGTCCTGACTATGGCTACACCTTC. Complete variable domain (other parts from reference TRBV5-1 and TRBJ1-2): KAGVTQTPRYLIKTRGQQVTLSCSPISGHRSVSWYQQTPGQGLQFLFEYFSETQRNKGNFPGRFSGRQFSNSRSEMNVSTLELGDSALYLCASSLYGPDYGYTFGSGTRLTVV.

The chain carries TRBV29-1 and TRBJ2-3, with a tentative D call TRBD1 (6 bases). Deletions cut 4 bases from V and 2 bases from J, with 10 bases between. Looked up from germline, CDR1 is SQVTM and CDR2 is ANQGSEA. The CDR3 spans 13 residues. CDR3 bases: TGCAGCGTTGGTCGGGACATCACAGATACGCAGTATTTT. Translating gives CSVGRDITDTQYF.

The chain links TRBV7-2 to TRBJ1-5; 7 bases match TRBD1. CDR3 size: 16 residues. The V gene end was trimmed by 1 base and the J gene end by 4 bases; junction bases not matched to a gene: 7. Germline loops: CDR1 SGHTA, CDR2 FQGNSA. The DNA for the CDR3 is TGTGCCAGCAGCTTAGAGGGGGCGCCCAGAAATCAGCCCCAGCATTTT. Residues: CASSLEGAPRNQPQHF.

The V call is TRBV6-6, the J call TRBJ2-1, with D perhaps TRBD2 (5 bases). The CDR3 sequence is 15 residues long. V dropped 5 bases and J dropped 0 bases, with 11 bases sitting between them. Germline loops: CDR1 MNHNY, CDR2 SVGAGI (reference sequence). CDR3 protein: CASSDRGSSYNEQFF. The CDR3 nucleotides read TGTGCCAGCAGTGATCGGGGTAGCTCCTACAATGAGCAGTTCTTC.

V gene TRBV5-5 combines with J gene TRBJ1-5, with D possibly being TRBD1 (5 bases). V was clipped by 2 bases and J by 10 bases, with 13 bases between them. Looked up from germline, CDR1 is SGHKS and CDR2 is YYEKEE (reference sequence). The CDR3 contains 13 residues. This chain's CDR3 is CASSFRDFPPQHF. The CDR3 DNA reads TGTGCCAGCAGCTTCCGGGACTTTCCACCCCAGCATTTT.

The genes are TRBV18 and TRBJ2-3, with TRBD2 identical over 8 bases. Trimming removed 3 bases from V and 4 bases from J; junction bases left unmatched: 0. The CDR3 sequence is 13 residues long. Germline CDR1 and CDR2: KGHSH and LQKENI. The CDR3 spells CASSPGLADTQYF. CDR3 coding DNA: TGTGCCAGCTCACCGGGACTAGCAGATACGCAGTATTTT. The full variable domain, in which reference TRBV18 and TRBJ2-3 provide the parts outside the CDR3, is NAGVMQNPRHLVRRRGQEARLRCSPMKGHSHVYWYRQLPEEGLKFMVYLQKENIIDESGMPKERFSAEFPKEGPSILRIQQVVRGDSAAYFCASSPGLADTQYFGPGTRLTVL.

The DNA of the CDR3 is TGTGCCACCAGTGATTTTTCGGGGAGAGGAATGTACTTC. It translates to CATSDFSGRGMYF. The J gene is TRBJ2-7, the V gene TRBV24-1, with a possible D match to TRBD2 (5 bases). CDR3 size: 13 residues. CDR1 KGHDR and CDR2 SFDVKD come from the germline V gene. The V end lost 1 base, the J end lost 12 bases, and 15 bases lay between the germline ends.

The CDR3 region has the DNA TGCAGTGCTAGTAACGGACCTTATCAGCCCCAGCATTTT. It encodes CSASNGPYQPQHF. This chain uses TRBV20-1 with TRBJ1-5; D not resolved. CDR3 length: 13 amino acids. V was cut by 3 bases and J by 5 bases, with 11 bases left in between. Germline CDR1 and CDR2: DFQATT and SNEGSKA (reference sequence).

Remarks on this clone: A junction end diverges from the germline sequence, so it may reflect a read error. V is TRBV7-3 and J is TRBJ2-3; 11 positions match TRBD2. The CDR3 has 16 amino acids. The germline V gene has CDR1 SGHTA and CDR2 FQGTGA. The CDR3 reads CASSITGTSGPDTQYF. DNA of the CDR3: TGTGCCAGCAGCATAACCGGGACTAGCGGCCCAGATACGCAGTATTTT.